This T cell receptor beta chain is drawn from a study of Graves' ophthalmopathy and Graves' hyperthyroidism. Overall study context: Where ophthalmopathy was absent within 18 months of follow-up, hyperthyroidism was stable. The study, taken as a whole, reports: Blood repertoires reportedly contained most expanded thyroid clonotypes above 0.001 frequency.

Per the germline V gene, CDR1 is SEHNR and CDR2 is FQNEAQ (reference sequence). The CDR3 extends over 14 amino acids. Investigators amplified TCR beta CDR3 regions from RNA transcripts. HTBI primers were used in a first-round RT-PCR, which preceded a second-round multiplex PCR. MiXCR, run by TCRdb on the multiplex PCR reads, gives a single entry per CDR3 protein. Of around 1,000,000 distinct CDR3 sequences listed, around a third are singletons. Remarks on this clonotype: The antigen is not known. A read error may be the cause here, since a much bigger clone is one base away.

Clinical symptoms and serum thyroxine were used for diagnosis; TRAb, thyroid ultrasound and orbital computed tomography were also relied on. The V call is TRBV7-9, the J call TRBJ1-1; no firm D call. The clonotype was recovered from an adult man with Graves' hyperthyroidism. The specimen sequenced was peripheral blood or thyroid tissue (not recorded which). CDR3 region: CASSLGRRNAEAFF. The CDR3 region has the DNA TGTGCCAGCAGCTTAGGTCGAAGGAACGCTGAAGCTTTCTTT.